This TCR beta chain was identified during a study of blood T cell repertoires in COVID-19 (TCRdb year 2020). For the study in its entirety: Samples covering the acute and convalescent phases of COVID-19 were provided by collaborators in the United States, Italy and Spain. The samples were drawn from two sources: the first 160 participants of the ongoing ImmuneRACE study, and over 950 subjects contributed by 6 global collaborators. The repertoires were released in a freely available public database intended as a resource for research on the immune response to SARS-CoV-2. Subjects who had been exposed to COVID-19, were actively infected with it, or had recovered from it provided the deeply sampled blood TCRbeta repertoires that made up the dataset. Where available, HLA class I and class II types were taken from metadata supplied by the sample provider and were not determined by assay-based typing. The material from the prospective study consisted of cDNA or gDNA derived from T cells, B-cell-depleted T cells, or PBMCs. The sample metadata nearly always contained a de-identified subject ID, COVID-19 status, age in years and sex. Beyond this particular receptor, the publication reports: How much clinical and demographic metadata was included differed by source and by participant, and the metadata was provided uncurated.

The CDR3, cysteine through phenylalanine, is 15 amino acids long. Only CDR3 DNA is held: 45 bases, read in frame from base 1. CDR1 is given as MNHEY and CDR2 as SVGEGT, both from the germline V gene. The junction shows trimming of 4 bases on V and 2 bases on J, and the gene matches do not reach 5 bases of it. TCRbeta CDR3 regions were amplified from genomic DNA using the immunoSEQ Assay, a bias-controlled multiplex PCR. Per the authors' processing: Within the assay, amplification of reference gene primers was used to estimate how many nucleated cells each sample contained. To quantify the absolute abundance of each unique TCRbeta CDR3 rearrangement, sequence reads were collapsed and filtered. For each sample, productive Simpson clonality was calculated by taking the square root of Simpson's diversity index across productive rearrangements. TCRdb's version of the immuneACCESS table is confined to in-frame rearrangements and falls short of the full clone set. An unresolved V gene accounts for under half of the shortfall where checked; the remainder is of unknown origin. From that table come the V and J calls and clone size; the DNA was used to work out D and trimming. The sample has 110,000 or so clones on record, 84% of them singletons. The ten largest clones add up to 7.5% to 10% of the sample.

The collaborating institutions used their own protocols to collect whole blood in K2EDTA tubes. For TCRbeta analysis, collaborator samples were shipped as frozen whole blood, as isolated PBMCs, or as DNA extracted from either sample type. Of note for this clone: Its antigen is not yet known. No base-level quality is on record; no much larger clone is a single base apart.

This receptor was taken from a woman aged 40 to 49 with acute or convalescent COVID-19. Recombination linked TRBV6-2 or TRBV6-3 to TRBJ2-3, with TRBD2 matching 8 junction bases. The material sequenced was peripheral blood. The CDR3 sequence is CASSSGGASTDTQYF. The base sequence is TGTGCCAGCAGTTCCGGGGGGGCGTCCACAGATACGCAGTATTTT.